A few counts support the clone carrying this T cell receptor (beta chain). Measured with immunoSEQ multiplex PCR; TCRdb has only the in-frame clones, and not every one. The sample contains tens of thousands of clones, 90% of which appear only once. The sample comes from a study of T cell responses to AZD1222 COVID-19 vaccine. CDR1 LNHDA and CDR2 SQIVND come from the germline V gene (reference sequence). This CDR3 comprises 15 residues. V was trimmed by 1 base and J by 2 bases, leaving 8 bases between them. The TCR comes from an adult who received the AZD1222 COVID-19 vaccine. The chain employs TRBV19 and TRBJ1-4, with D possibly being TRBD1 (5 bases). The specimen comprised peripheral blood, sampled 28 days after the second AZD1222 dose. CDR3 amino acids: CASSIGGMTNEKLFF. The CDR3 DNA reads TGTGCCAGTAGTATAGGGGGGATGACTAATGAAAAACTGTTTTTT. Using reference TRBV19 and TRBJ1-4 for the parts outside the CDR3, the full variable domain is DGGITQSPKYLFRKEGQNVTLSCEQNLNHDAMYWYRQDPGQGLRLIYYSQIVNDFQKGDIAEGYSVSREKKESFPLTVTSAQKNPTAFYLCASSIGGMTNEKLFFGSGTQLSVL.